This T cell receptor beta chain was observed in a study of patients and donors after allogeneic stem cell transplantation. TCRdb reprocessed the RT-PCR reads via MiXCR and lists one record per CDR3 protein. Among 900,000 to 1,000,000 distinct CDR3 sequences listed, more than 15% were seen once. CDR3 length: 11 residues. The V gene lost 7 bases and the J gene lost 5 bases, with 8 bases spanning the gap. The sequenced material came from blood, either unsorted or a sorted T cell fraction (not recorded which). The source of this sequence is a human donor who was either an allogeneic HSCT recipient or a stem cell or donor lymphocyte infusion donor (not recorded which). It is not recorded whose cells these are; they may come from a transplant donor. This chain joins TRBV12-3 or TRBV12-4 and TRBJ1-2; D remains unclear. CDR3 in amino acids: CASNTAYGYTF. The DNA of the CDR3 is TGTGCCAGCAATACAGCGTATGGCTACACCTTC.